This is a list of T cell receptor beta chains from one sample in a study of T cell changes during pregnancy in multiple sclerosis. Clones were read by immunoSEQ multiplex PCR, and TCRdb kept only the in-frame ones, dropping some. The sample consists of about 89,000 clones, around 94% of them appearing once. Sequencing was performed on peripheral blood, taken in the third trimester of pregnancy. These receptors were obtained from a female donor with multiple sclerosis, enrolled in a pregnancy study. Both conserved end residues are part of each CDR3. Each record gives: J gene, D gene, CDR3 length, V gene, CDR3 DNA, CDR3 protein. A D gene is named only where the DNA matches it firmly.

J: TRBJ1-6; D: NA; length: 16; V: TRBV5-1; DNA: TGCGCCAGCAGCTTGGTTAGACAGACGGATAATTCACCCCTCCACTTT; CDR3: CASSLVRQTDNSPLHF
J: TRBJ2-7; D: NA; length: 14; V: TRBV5-1; DNA: TGCGCCAGCAGCTTGGTCGGGGGAACCTACGAGCAGTACTTC; CDR3: CASSLVGGTYEQYF
J: TRBJ1-4; D: TRBD1; length: 15; V: TRBV7-6; DNA: TGTGCCAGCAGCCACCAGGGGGAAGCGAATGAAAAACTGTTTTTT; CDR3: CASSHQGEANEKLFF
J: TRBJ2-7; D: TRBD2; length: 13; V: TRBV6-1; DNA: TGTGCCAGCAGCCTAGCGGAAACCTACGAGCAGTACTTC; CDR3: CASSLAETYEQYF
J: TRBJ2-6; D: TRBD2; length: 15; V: TRBV25-1; DNA: TGTGCCAGCAGCCGGGAGGGAGGTGGGGCCAACGTCCTGACTTTC; CDR3: CASSREGGGANVLTF
J: TRBJ2-3; D: TRBD2; length: 16; V: TRBV6-1; DNA: TGTGCCAGCAGTGAGTTGGCGGGAGTATACACAGATACGCAGTATTTT; CDR3: CASSELAGVYTDTQYF
J: TRBJ1-5; D: NA; length: 15; V: TRBV19; DNA: TGTGCCAGTACCGACAGACAGTATAGCAATCAGCCCCAGCATTTT; CDR3: CASTDRQYSNQPQHF
J: TRBJ2-7; D: TRBD2; length: 16; V: TRBV9; DNA: TGTGCCAGCAGCGCGACTAGCGGGAGAGGTACCTACGAGCAGTACTTC; CDR3: CASSATSGRGTYEQYF
J: TRBJ1-1; D: NA; length: 11; V: TRBV7-2; DNA: TGTGCCAGCAGGGAGTATGTAGAAGCTTTCTTT; CDR3: CASREYVEAFF
J: TRBJ1-4; D: TRBD1; length: 14; V: TRBV19; DNA: TGTGCCAGTAAGGGGACAGGGCTTAATGAAAAACTGTTTTTT; CDR3: CASKGTGLNEKLFF